The 21 T cell receptor beta chains in this list originate from one sample, sequenced in a study of radiation and T cells in renal cell carcinoma. Time point specified: baseline pretreatment blood. Treatment denoted: 15 Gy SBRT to primary tumor, nephrectomy 4 weeks later. Produced via immunoSEQ multiplex PCR; TCRdb's table is partial and in-frame only. The repertoire holds 70,000 to 100,000 clones, with 82% as singletons. Sequencing was performed on blood, taken from a patient whose treatment included radiotherapy and nephrectomy. The source of these receptors is a man aged 55 to 69 with renal cell carcinoma.

In its sample, this clone was seen a few times. V gene TRBV5-1 combines with J gene TRBJ2-7; D ambiguous. The CDR3 has 13 residues. The ends were cut back, 3 bases at V and 2 bases at J, with 9 bases in the middle. Per germline, CDR1 SGHRS and CDR2 YFSETQ. The CDR3 DNA sequence: TGCGCCAGCAGCTCCGAAATTACCTACGAGCAGTACTTC. Its translation: CASSSEITYEQYF.

The chain employs TRBV19 and TRBJ2-6; 10 positions match TRBD2. Germline loops: CDR1 LNHDA, CDR2 SQIVND (reference sequence). The V and J ends lost 0 bases and 1 base, in that order; junction bases with no gene match: 12. The CDR3 sequence is 21 residues long. In DNA form, the CDR3 reads TGTGCCAGTAGTATAGATCGCGGGTGGCTAGCGGGAGAATCTGGGGCCAACGTCCTGACTTTC. It specifies CASSIDRGWLAGESGANVLTF.

The chain is built from TRBV19 and TRBJ2-7; the D gene is possibly TRBD1 (5 bases). The CDR3 runs to 13 residues. V was shortened by 3 bases and J by 2 bases, with 8 bases between the two germline ends. The germline V gene has CDR1 LNHDA and CDR2 SQIVND (reference sequence). The CDR3 loop reads CASSIGAAYEQYF. The CDR3 DNA follows: TGTGCCAGTAGTATTGGGGCAGCCTACGAGCAGTACTTC.

This clone was seen more than once but under ten times. The genes are TRBV19 and TRBJ1-1; D uncertain. Trimming stripped 6 bases from V and 0 bases from J, with 8 bases between. Germline values: CDR1 LNHDA, CDR2 SQIVND (reference sequence). The CDR3 is made up of 13 amino acids. In nucleotides, the CDR3 is TGTGCCAGTAGGGTCAGCTTGAACACTGAAGCTTTCTTT. Amino acid sequence: CASRVSLNTEAFF.

This sequence joins TRBV29-1 and TRBJ2-1; D perhaps matches TRBD2 (6 bases). CDR3 length: 15 residues. Trimming pared 3 bases from V and 0 bases from J, leaving 12 bases between. Germline V gene lookup returns CDR1 SQVTM and CDR2 ANQGSEA. CDR3 nucleotide sequence: TGCAGCGTTGATGGGACTCAGAGCTCCTACAATGAGCAGTTCTTC. Its translation: CSVDGTQSSYNEQFF.

The rearrangement joins TRBV19 to TRBJ1-5; perhaps TRBD1 as D (5 bases). The CDR3 spans 13 residues. V lost 6 bases, J lost 15 bases, and 21 bases lay in between. Germline lookup yields CDR1 LNHDA and CDR2 SQIVND (reference sequence). The CDR3 DNA follows: TGTGCCAGTAGAAGCTTGGGGACTCCCACCTGGCATTTT. This sequence encodes CASRSLGTPTWHF.

This clone was seen a single time. The rearrangement joins TRBV7-9 to TRBJ2-7; possibly TRBD1 for D (5 bases). Germline V gene data show CDR1 as SEHNR and CDR2 as FQNEAQ (reference sequence). Trimming cost V 5 bases and J 2 bases, with 10 bases left between them. CDR3 size: 13 residues. The CDR3 DNA is TGTGCCAGCAGCGGACGGACAACCTACGAGCAGTACTTC. This translates into CASSGRTTYEQYF.

This clone was picked up one time. This chain connects TRBV30 to TRBJ1-3; 8 bases fit TRBD1. Germline-derived CDR1 and CDR2 are GTSNPN and SVGIG (reference sequence). The V and J ends lost 5 bases and 3 bases, in that order; junction bases with no gene match: 6. This CDR3 has 14 residues. The CDR3 loop reads CAWFDRGFGNTIYF. CDR3 bases: TGTGCCTGGTTTGACAGGGGCTTTGGAAACACCATATATTTT.

The chain couples TRBV9 to TRBJ1-5; D may be TRBD1 (5 bases). Germline-derived CDR1 and CDR2 are SGDLS and YYNGEE. Trimming removed 3 bases at V and 8 bases at J, with 15 bases between. The CDR3 runs 14 residues. The CDR3 region has the DNA TGTGCCAGCAGCGCTTCAGGGTCCTTTGAGCCCCAGCATTTT. It specifies CASSASGSFEPQHF.

The chain employs TRBV7-2 and TRBJ2-7, with D perhaps matching TRBD1 or TRBD2 (5 bases each). The germline V gene has CDR1 SGHTA and CDR2 FQGNSA. Trimming left V 5 bases short and J 4 bases short, with 18 bases between. The length of the CDR3 is 15 residues. CDR3: CASSHSLGEQYEQYF. The CDR3 DNA sequence: TGTGCCAGCAGCCATTCCTTGGGGGAGCAATACGAGCAGTACTTC. Full variable domain (missing parts from reference TRBV7-2 and TRBJ2-7): GAGVSQSPSNKVTEKGKDVELRCDPISGHTALYWYRQSLGQGLEFLIYFQGNSAPDKSGLPSDRFSAERTGGSVSTLTIQRTQQEDSAVYLCASSHSLGEQYEQYFGPGTRLTVT.

The chain joins TRBV6-1 to TRBJ1-1, with unresolved D. The V gene lost 3 bases and the J gene lost 7 bases, with 15 bases spanning the gap. Germline-derived CDR1 and CDR2 are MNHNS and SASEGT. This CDR3 has 14 amino acids. In DNA, the CDR3 is TGTGCCAGCAGTGATAAGTTAGGGCGGCTTGAAGCTTTCTTT. It encodes CASSDKLGRLEAFF.

The count of this clone is one. The gene calls are TRBV11-2 and TRBJ2-5; 7 bases fit TRBD2. After removal of 1 base from V and 4 bases from J, the junction contained 6 bases not matched to a gene. This CDR3 comprises 15 residues. CDR1 SGHAT and CDR2 FQNNGV come from the germline V gene. The CDR3 DNA follows: TGTGCCAGCAGCTTAGCCGGACTAGAAGGAGAGACCCAGTACTTC. As protein: CASSLAGLEGETQYF.

V usage is TRBV5-1 and J usage is TRBJ1-2; weak D call: TRBD1 (5 bases). This CDR3 has 14 amino acids. Germline CDR1 and CDR2: SGHRS and YFSETQ. V gave up 0 bases and J gave up 4 bases, with 10 bases separating them. CDR3 in amino acids: CASSLAGLVYGYTF. The CDR3 DNA reads TGCGCCAGCAGCTTGGCAGGGCTTGTCTATGGCTACACCTTC.

This clone came up a few times. V usage is TRBV7-2 and J usage is TRBJ2-1, with 8 bases matching TRBD2. V shed 1 base and J 4 bases; nucleotides not matched to a gene: 6. The V gene's germline CDR1 is SGHTA and CDR2 FQGNSA. The CDR3 is 16 amino acids. The CDR3 loop is CASSLESGGSYNEQFF. CDR3 bases: TGTGCCAGCAGCTTAGAGAGCGGGGGAAGTTACAATGAGCAGTTCTTC.

V is TRBV7-9 and J is TRBJ2-1; the D is unclear. In germline, CDR1 is SEHNR, CDR2 FQNEAQ (reference sequence). Trimming left V 1 base short and J 5 bases short, with 9 bases between. The CDR3 runs 14 residues. The chain's CDR3 is CASSLVRRHNEQFF. In DNA, the CDR3 is TGTGCCAGCAGCTTAGTCCGTAGGCACAATGAGCAGTTCTTC.

The chain is built from TRBV18 and TRBJ2-7; D unresolved. CDR1 and CDR2 (germline): KGHSH, LQKENI. Trimming removed 5 bases from V and 11 bases from J, with 19 bases in between. The CDR3 is 13 amino acids. Here the CDR3 reads CASSSASSSEKYF. The CDR3 bases are TGTGCCAGCTCATCAGCTAGTTCCTCTGAGAAGTACTTC.

This clone was picked up a small number of times. The chain links TRBV5-1 to TRBJ1-1; unclear D gene. The ends were cut back, 0 bases at V and 1 base at J, with 7 bases in the middle. CDR3 size: 14 residues. Per the germline V gene, CDR1 is SGHRS and CDR2 is YFSETQ. CDR3 in DNA: TGCGCCAGCAGCTTGGCCAAATCGAACACTGAAGCTTTCTTT. Translating gives CASSLAKSNTEAFF.

The CDR3 region has the DNA TGTGCCAGCAGTCTTCTAGGAGGGGGGGAAAAACTGTTTTTT. As protein: CASSLLGGGEKLFF. This chain links TRBV7-9 with TRBJ1-4, with D perhaps matching TRBD1 (6 bases). This CDR3 has 14 residues. Germline V gene sequence: CDR1 SEHNR, CDR2 FQNEAQ (reference sequence). Trimming took off 6 bases at V and 8 bases at J, with 16 bases between the two ends.

The chain has TRBV19 and TRBJ1-1; the D is unclear. Trimming removed 3 bases from V and 0 bases from J, with 5 bases in between. Germline V CDR1 and CDR2: LNHDA, SQIVND (reference sequence). This CDR3 is 13 amino acids long. This chain's CDR3 is CASSMFMNTEAFF. DNA of the CDR3: TGTGCCAGTAGTATGTTCATGAACACTGAAGCTTTCTTT.

This chain uses TRBV10-1 with TRBJ1-5; D is possibly TRBD1 (6 bases). In germline, CDR1 is WNHNN, CDR2 SYGVQD (reference sequence). This CDR3 spans 15 amino acids. V lost 0 bases, J lost 7 bases, and 13 bases lay in between. Here the CDR3 DNA reads TGCGCCAGCAGTGAGTCGTCAGGGGTAGACCAGCCCCAGCATTTT. Its protein is CASSESSGVDQPQHF.

The chain combines TRBV11-3 with TRBJ2-2; 8 bases agree with TRBD2. V trimming: 6 bases; J trimming: 5 bases; junction bases outside the gene matches: 2. Germline loops: CDR1 SGHNT, CDR2 YENEEA. This CDR3 has 13 residues. CDR3 region: CASSAGGTGELFF. CDR3 nucleotides: TGTGCCAGCAGTGCGGGAGGAACCGGGGAGCTGTTTTTT.